This TCR beta chain was retrieved from a study of CD8+ T cells in alopecia areata. The germline CDR1 and CDR2 sequences are GTSNPN and SVGIG (reference sequence). The V end lost 2 bases, the J end lost 2 bases, and 12 bases lay between the germline ends. The CDR3 covers 14 residues. The treatment is: oral pan-JAK inhibitor, 5-10 mg twice daily. RNA extraction was followed by reverse transcription into cDNA, which acted as the sequencing template. Profiling relied on immunoSEQ multiplex PCR, and the TCRdb table lists in-frame clones only, not all of them. This sample has about 200,000 clones, with 60% found just once.

The genes are TRBV30 and TRBJ1-2, with D unresolved. The TCR originated in a human donor with alopecia areata. Specimen: CD4+ T cells sorted from blood, collected at week 4, from a patient treated with tofacitinib. Here the CDR3 DNA reads TGTGCCTGGAGTAGGTCGCCGGAGAACTATGGCTACACCTTC. Protein sequence: CAWSRSPENYGYTF.